This is a list of T cell receptor beta chains from one sample in a study of early T cells in non-severe SARS-CoV-2 infection. One entry per CDR3 protein, called by TCRdb with MiXCR from the 5' RACE reads. The data hold around 80,000 distinct CDR3 sequences, with 13% observed a single time. Sequencing was carried out using whole blood. These receptors originate from an adult who was a healthcare worker with PCR-confirmed SARS-CoV-2 infection or an uninfected control (not recorded which). The conserved cysteine and the conserved F or W are not part of the CDR3 here.

TRBJ2-2 TRBV5-1 ASSADPNTGELF
TRBJ1-2 TRBV7-2 ASSPELTGHGYT
TRBJ2-7 TRBV20-1 SARTSGRAYEQY
TRBJ2-4 TRBV12-3/TRBV12-4 ASSLTSAKNIQY
TRBJ1-2 TRBV5-1 ASRSGQGDGYT
TRBJ1-6 TRBV25-1 ASSEQSYSPLH
TRBJ2-1 TRBV7-8 ASSSRTSGRLANEQF
TRBJ1-2 TRBV12-3/TRBV12-4 ASRPLGGNYGYT
TRBJ1-2 TRBV20-1 SASQRNYGYT
TRBJ1-2 TRBV5-1 ASSFGSTNYGYT
TRBJ2-1 TRBV13 ASTPFAVYNEQF
TRBJ2-7 TRBV27 ASSPKTSYSYEQY
TRBJ2-3 TRBV7-2 ASSGPGVHTDTQY
TRBJ1-4 TRBV2 ANSDRVDEKLF
TRBJ2-1 TRBV5-1 ASSFVSNEQF
TRBJ2-5 TRBV3-1 ASSQEMGPETQY
TRBJ2-1 TRBV2 ASSVRLAGTNEQF
TRBJ2-1 TRBV4-2 ASSRIAGGLGEQF
TRBJ1-5 TRBV6-5 ASSTVRVQGQPQH
TRBJ1-1 TRBV20-1 SARDLMNTEAF
TRBJ2-5 TRBV7-9 ASSPGAQRPQY
TRBJ2-1 TRBV27 ASTRTSGNNEQF
TRBJ2-7 TRBV20-1 SAPGGSSYEQY
TRBJ1-5 TRBV5-4 ASSRGLGNQPQH
TRBJ2-1 TRBV2 ASSETRTGNEQF
TRBJ2-7 TRBV7-2 ASSWILLGGYEQY
TRBJ2-1 TRBV14 ASSQQRLGYEQF
TRBJ2-7 TRBV5-1 ASSGRTAPYEQY
TRBJ2-1 TRBV6-1 ASSEVGRSSYNEQF
TRBJ1-2 TRBV20-1 SATHRTGYYGYT
TRBJ2-7 TRBV4-1 ASSLQAGPLSYEQY
TRBJ2-7 TRBV20-1 SASIQRYEQY
TRBJ1-2 TRBV29-1 SVGQGGDYT
TRBJ2-1 TRBV7-2 ASSSTGPYNEQF
TRBJ1-3 TRBV7-8 ASSRTQSSSGNTIY
TRBJ1-1 TRBV28 ASSLTGRLNTEAF
TRBJ2-7 TRBV30 AWSAYFTGAPYEQY
TRBJ1-2 TRBV20-1 SARWRQQDYGYT
TRBJ2-3 TRBV29-1 SVEIRGARADTQY
TRBJ2-2 TRBV2 ASRREDTGELF
TRBJ2-2 TRBV3-1 ASSQWGNTGELF
TRBJ2-1 TRBV5-6 ASSLGLAGEQF
TRBJ2-7 TRBV30 AWRTVNEQY
TRBJ2-3 TRBV3-1 ASSQDLLAFSTDTQY
TRBJ2-3 TRBV20-1 SASKDTTKTQY
TRBJ2-3 TRBV11-2 ASSSQGTRSDTQY
TRBJ2-1 TRBV5-1 ASSGTGQGARGSYNEQF
TRBJ1-5 TRBV5-1 ASSLGLPGQGVGSNQPQH
TRBJ2-7 TRBV24-1 ATSAGHGDSYEQY
TRBJ2-3 TRBV12-5 ASGLGLGDGDTQY
TRBJ2-7 TRBV29-1 SVGNGDEQY